This is a list of T cell receptor beta chains from one sample in a study of blood T cell repertoires in COVID-19. The method was immunoSEQ multiplex PCR; TCRdb's version includes in-frame clones alone and lacks a portion of them. The sample has 250,000 to 350,000 clones, about 87% seen once; the top ten hold around 3%. The sample consisted of PBMCs or T cells enriched from blood (not recorded which). Every receptor here comes from a woman between 50 and 59 years old who had recovered from COVID-19. The CDR3 runs from the conserved cysteine through the conserved F or W. The order of the fields is D gene, J gene, V gene, clone size, CDR3 protein, CDR3 DNA. A D gene is named only where the DNA matches it firmly. Clone size is not always given. Where it is, it says once, few, many or a class for expanded clones.

d_gene: -
j_gene: TRBJ1-1
v_gene: TRBV6-5
abundance: -
CDR3aa: CASSLTGNTEAFF
CDR3nt: TGTGCCAGCAGCCTGACAGGGAACACTGAAGCTTTCTTT

d_gene: -
j_gene: TRBJ2-5
v_gene: TRBV9
abundance: -
CDR3aa: CASSVQGGQETQYF
CDR3nt: TGTGCCAGCAGCGTACAGGGCGGCCAAGAGACCCAGTACTTC

d_gene: -
j_gene: TRBJ1-3
v_gene: TRBV11-2
abundance: -
CDR3aa: CASRHVRLSGNTIYF
CDR3nt: TGTGCCAGCAGACACGTCCGCCTCTCTGGAAACACCATATATTTT

d_gene: TRBD1
j_gene: TRBJ2-2
v_gene: TRBV29-1
abundance: once
CDR3aa: CSAGTGPGELFF
CDR3nt: TGCAGCGCTGGGACAGGACCCGGGGAGCTGTTTTTT

d_gene: TRBD1
j_gene: TRBJ1-2
v_gene: TRBV5-1
abundance: -
CDR3aa: CASSLDPGQGHGYTF
CDR3nt: TGCGCCAGCAGCTTGGACCCGGGACAGGGACATGGCTACACCTTC

d_gene: TRBD1
j_gene: TRBJ1-6
v_gene: TRBV30
abundance: -
CDR3aa: CAWSVLTGNSPLHF
CDR3nt: TGTGCCTGGAGTGTCTTGACAGGGAATTCACCCCTCCACTTT

d_gene: -
j_gene: TRBJ2-5
v_gene: TRBV7-9
abundance: few
CDR3aa: CASSLWETQYF
CDR3nt: TGTGCCAGCAGCCTATGGGAGACCCAGTACTTC

d_gene: -
j_gene: TRBJ1-2
v_gene: TRBV24-1
abundance: -
CDR3aa: CATSDPQGNHYGYTF
CDR3nt: TGTGCCACCAGTGATCCCCAGGGAAACCACTATGGCTACACCTTC

d_gene: TRBD2
j_gene: TRBJ2-5
v_gene: TRBV4-1
abundance: -
CDR3aa: CASSHPPTSRAQETQYF
CDR3nt: TGCGCCAGCAGCCATCCCCCGACTAGCCGCGCCCAAGAGACCCAGTACTTC

d_gene: -
j_gene: TRBJ2-5
v_gene: TRBV2
abundance: -
CDR3aa: CASSGLSPQETQYF
CDR3nt: TGTGCCAGCAGTGGACTGTCTCCCCAAGAGACCCAGTACTTC

d_gene: TRBD1
j_gene: TRBJ1-2
v_gene: TRBV2
abundance: -
CDR3aa: CASSGQGADGYTF
CDR3nt: TGTGCCAGCAGCGGACAGGGGGCGGATGGCTACACCTTC

d_gene: TRBD1
j_gene: TRBJ2-5
v_gene: TRBV29-1
abundance: -
CDR3aa: CSVEGGTGTQETQYF
CDR3nt: TGCAGCGTTGAAGGCGGGACAGGGACGCAAGAGACCCAGTACTTC

d_gene: TRBD1
j_gene: TRBJ1-5
v_gene: TRBV6-5
abundance: few
CDR3aa: CASSSGQGTNQPQHF
CDR3nt: TGTGCCAGCAGTTCGGGACAGGGGACGAATCAGCCCCAGCATTTT

d_gene: TRBD2
j_gene: TRBJ2-5
v_gene: TRBV12-5
abundance: -
CDR3aa: CASGSPQASGPWTQYF
CDR3nt: TGTGCTAGTGGTTCCCCCCAAGCTAGCGGTCCCTGGACCCAGTACTTC

d_gene: -
j_gene: TRBJ2-6
v_gene: TRBV27
abundance: -
CDR3aa: CASSSWEAGANVLTF
CDR3nt: TGTGCCAGCAGTTCTTGGGAGGCCGGGGCCAACGTCCTGACTTTC

d_gene: -
j_gene: TRBJ1-2
v_gene: TRBV6-2/TRBV6-3
abundance: -
CDR3aa: CASSYVTERNYGYTF
CDR3nt: TGTGCCAGCAGTTACGTGACAGAACGGAACTATGGCTACACCTTC

d_gene: -
j_gene: TRBJ1-1
v_gene: TRBV18
abundance: -
CDR3aa: CASSPIQVNTEAFF
CDR3nt: TGTGCCAGCTCACCTATACAGGTGAACACTGAAGCTTTCTTT

d_gene: -
j_gene: TRBJ2-7
v_gene: TRBV6-5
abundance: -
CDR3aa: CASSYSPGVSYEQYF
CDR3nt: TGTGCCAGCAGTTACTCGCCCGGAGTATCCTACGAGCAGTACTTC

d_gene: -
j_gene: TRBJ1-5
v_gene: TRBV30
abundance: -
CDR3aa: CAWNTQGLSNQPQHF
CDR3nt: TGTGCCTGGAACACCCAGGGCCTTAGCAATCAGCCCCAGCATTTT

d_gene: -
j_gene: TRBJ1-2
v_gene: TRBV2
abundance: -
CDR3aa: CASNRQTNYGYTF
CDR3nt: TGTGCCAGCAACCGACAGACTAACTATGGCTACACCTTC

d_gene: TRBD1
j_gene: TRBJ2-5
v_gene: TRBV5-4
abundance: -
CDR3aa: CASSSRTGVAQETQYF
CDR3nt: TGTGCCAGCAGTTCCCGGACAGGGGTTGCCCAAGAGACCCAGTACTTC

d_gene: -
j_gene: TRBJ1-1
v_gene: TRBV7-3
abundance: -
CDR3aa: CASSSGPQGTEAFF
CDR3nt: TGTGCCAGCAGCTCAGGACCCCAGGGCACTGAAGCTTTCTTT

d_gene: TRBD1
j_gene: TRBJ2-2
v_gene: TRBV7-6
abundance: -
CDR3aa: CASSSSPQGAGGELFF
CDR3nt: TGTGCCAGCAGCTCCAGTCCCCAGGGGGCCGGCGGGGAGCTGTTTTTT

d_gene: -
j_gene: TRBJ2-7
v_gene: TRBV7-8
abundance: -
CDR3aa: CASSARDLICF
CDR3nt: TGTGCCAGCAGCGCGCGAGACTTGATTTGCTTC

d_gene: TRBD1
j_gene: TRBJ2-2
v_gene: TRBV28
abundance: -
CDR3aa: CASRTGGGELFF
CDR3nt: TGTGCCAGCAGGACAGGGGGCGGGGAGCTGTTTTTT

d_gene: -
j_gene: TRBJ2-3
v_gene: TRBV3-1/TRBV3-2
abundance: -
CDR3aa: CASSQGWRRNTDTQYF
CDR3nt: TGTGCCAGCAGCCAAGGATGGCGGAGGAACACAGATACGCAGTATTTT